This TCR beta chain is drawn from a study of cytomegalovirus exposure and HLA in healthy donors. The V end lost 7 bases, the J end lost 1 base, and 13 bases lay between the germline ends. The germline gives CDR1 MDHEN, CDR2 SYDVKM. The CDR3 length is 14 residues. PCR involved 60 Vbeta and 13 Jbeta primers. Profiling relied on immunoSEQ multiplex PCR, and the TCRdb table lists in-frame clones only, not all of them. The top ten hold roughly 13% of the sample, which has more than 95,000 clones, 77% seen once. The clonotype comes from a woman between 40 and 50 years old in good health and CMV-seropositive. The J gene is TRBJ2-5, the V gene TRBV28; D perhaps matches TRBD1 (8 bases). Sequencing was performed on PBMCs. The CDR3 DNA reads TGTGCCAGCAACAGGGGGGGTGGCCAAGAGACCCAGTACTTC. Encoded protein: CASNRGGGQETQYF.